This T cell receptor beta chain is drawn from a study of cytomegalovirus exposure and HLA in healthy donors. Across the study: HLA-typed donors contributed around 88 million unique TCRs, which were held in an early data release.

Trimming took 2 bases from V and 4 from J, leaving 11 bases between them. The germline V gene encodes CDR1 MDHEN and CDR2 SYDVKM. The CDR3 is made up of 14 amino acids. The study's findings and limits: When a later analysis compared HLA-associated TCR beta chains with equally common others, the HLA-associated chains turned out to be more clonally expanded and to have lower generation probabilities. Data from an earlier analysis indicated that most TCR beta V segments were productive either about 90% or about 30% of the time.

60 Vbeta and 13 Jbeta primers were used in PCR. Measured with immunoSEQ multiplex PCR; TCRdb has only the in-frame clones, and not every one. The data contain tens of thousands of clones, 65% to 75% of them singletons. Points on this clone: Antigen specificity is unknown.

The V gene is TRBV28, the J gene TRBJ1-1; TRBD1 is a possible D gene (6 bases). The specimen sequenced was PBMCs. This TCR was sampled from a man aged 25-40 years in good health and CMV-seronegative. This CDR3 reads CASSLTGMGTEAFF. The DNA of the CDR3 is TGTGCCAGCAGTTTAACAGGGATGGGCACTGAAGCTTTCTTT.